Presented here are 14 T cell receptor beta chains from one specimen sequenced in a study of T-cell reconstitution after alpha-beta-depleted transplantation in children (dated by TCRdb to the mid-2010s). Taken with the paper, the label for treatment or condition translates to: allogeneic hematopoietic cell transplantation with graft depleted of TCRalphabeta T cells and CD19 B cells. Libraries were prepared through PCR. The instrument given in TCRdb is Illumina HiSeq 2500. TCR libraries were prepared with molecular barcoding, using unique molecular identifiers to normalize TCRbeta repertoire quantification. TCRdb handled the public reads itself, with Q25 trimming in fastp and clone calling in MiXCR, and kept productive beta chains. Identical CDR3 proteins give one entry, which carries the most common genes and DNA. This sample comprises 700,000 to 850,000 distinct CDR3 sequences, about 16% of them detected only once. Approximately 5% of the sample lies in the top ten.

The sequencing here drew on PBMCs, mostly from graft donor cells, taken 360 days after TCRalphabeta/CD19-depleted stem cell transplant. These receptor sequences come from a male patient between 5 and 17 years old who had a stem cell transplant for acute lymphoblastic leukemia, so the T cells may come from the graft donor.

This clonotype was seen only a few times. The rearrangement joins TRBV15 to TRBJ1-1; D gene uncertain. This CDR3 is 15 amino acids long. V was cut by 0 bases and J by 2 bases, with 10 bases left in between. CDR1 and CDR2 from the germline V gene are LNHNV and YYDKDF (reference sequence). CDR3 bases: TGTGCCACCAGCAGAGATGGGCTGGAAAACACTGAAGCTTTCTTT. It specifies CATSRDGLENTEAFF.

This clonotype was observed a handful of times. CDR3 nucleotide sequence: TGCGCCAGCAAGGTCACAGATACGCAGTATTTT. This gives the protein CASKVTDTQYF. The chain has TRBV5-1 and TRBJ2-3; no firm D call. Between the trimmed V and J ends, which lost 6 bases and 2 bases, there was a span of 4 bases. From germline, CDR1 is SGHRS and CDR2 YFSETQ. The CDR3 is 11 residues long.

This clonotype was detected a few times. CDR3 sequence reads: CSAVGQGLNTEAFF. CDR3 bases: TGCAGCGCTGTCGGACAGGGTTTGAACACTGAAGCTTTCTTT. The chain has TRBV29-1 and TRBJ1-1; 8 bases fit TRBD1. The germline gives CDR1 SQVTM, CDR2 ANQGSEA. Losses at the gene ends were 7 bases for V and 0 bases for J; bases not matched to a gene: 7. This CDR3 has 14 residues.

A few counts support this clonotype. CDR3: CSVGPSTGEVSGANVLTF. CDR3 nucleotides: TGCAGCGTTGGACCTTCGACAGGGGAGGTATCTGGGGCCAACGTCCTGACTTTC. This chain connects TRBV29-1 to TRBJ2-6, with TRBD1 matching 8 bases. The CDR3 sequence is 18 residues long. Germline V gene data show CDR1 as SQVTM and CDR2 as ANQGSEA. J lost 1 base, V lost 4 bases, and 12 bases had no gene match. Drawing the rest from reference TRBV29-1 and TRBJ2-6, the complete variable domain is SAVISQKPSRDICQRGTSLTIQCQVDSQVTMMFWYRQQPGQSLTLIATANQGSEATYESGFVIDKFPISRPNLTFSTLTVSNMSPEDSSIYLCSVGPSTGEVSGANVLTFGAGSRLTVL.

The chain recombines TRBV29-1 with TRBJ2-7; tentatively, D is TRBD2 (6 bases). Per the germline V gene, CDR1 is SQVTM and CDR2 is ANQGSEA. This CDR3 contains 12 residues. V was trimmed by 1 base and J by 2 bases, leaving 6 bases between them. The CDR3: CSVEGLAYEQYF. The CDR3 DNA is TGCAGCGTTGAAGGACTAGCCTACGAGCAGTACTTC.

This chain uses TRBV3-1 with TRBJ2-3; D gene unclear. The CDR3 runs to 18 residues. V dropped 0 bases and J dropped 2 bases, with 18 bases sitting between them. Germline V lookup: CDR1 LGHDT, CDR2 YNNKEL (reference sequence). The CDR3 is CASSQDLRVTSYTDTQYF. CDR3 nucleotide sequence: TGTGCCAGCAGCCAAGATCTACGGGTTACGTCATACACAGATACGCAGTATTTT.

This clonotype was counted a few times. The chain couples TRBV9 to TRBJ2-1; weak D call: TRBD2 (6 bases). Trimming left V 0 bases short and J 4 bases short, with 17 bases between. The CDR3 is made up of 17 amino acids. The V gene's germline CDR1 is SGDLS and CDR2 YYNGEE. The DNA for the CDR3 is TGTGCCAGCAGCGTAGACGCGGGGCCGAGGGTGTACAATGAGCAGTTCTTC. Amino acid sequence: CASSVDAGPRVYNEQFF.

The chain joins TRBV12-3 or TRBV12-4 to TRBJ2-7; 8 nucleotides line up with TRBD2. CDR3 length: 15 residues. J lost 2 bases, V lost 7 bases, and 10 bases had no gene match. CDR3 coding DNA: TGTGCCAGCACTCAAAGCCGGGGGGGACCCTACGAGCAGTACTTC. This codes for CASTQSRGGPYEQYF.

This clonotype has just a few counts. The chain joins TRBV3-1 to TRBJ2-5; D perhaps matches TRBD2 (5 bases). V shed 7 bases and J shed 5 bases, with 26 bases lying between them. CDR1 and CDR2 (germline): LGHDT, YNNKEL (reference sequence). CDR3 length: 17 amino acids. CDR3 in amino acids: CASTNFPGIKGPETQYF. The CDR3 nucleotides read TGTGCCAGCACCAACTTCCCCGGGATTAAAGGCCCCGAGACCCAGTACTTC.

At least ten counts were recorded for this clonotype. The V gene is TRBV7-3, the J gene TRBJ2-1; 10 bases align to TRBD1. V lost 5 bases, J lost 7 bases, and 5 bases stayed unmatched. There are 14 residues in the CDR3. The germline V gene has CDR1 SGHTA and CDR2 FQGTGA. This CDR3 reads CASSPGQGKNEQFF. CDR3 nucleotides: TGTGCCAGCAGCCCGGGACAGGGGAAGAATGAGCAGTTCTTC.

The rearrangement links TRBV12-3 or TRBV12-4 to TRBJ2-7, with TRBD1 as a possible D gene (6 bases). The CDR3 is made up of 13 amino acids. V dropped 4 bases and J dropped 7 bases, with 14 bases sitting between them. The CDR3 bases are TGTGCCAGCAGTTCTACGGACAGATCAGAGCAGTACTTC. As protein: CASSSTDRSEQYF.

Only a few counts were recorded for this clonotype. V is TRBV24-1 and J is TRBJ1-2, with TRBD1 matching 7 bases. The CDR3 spans 14 residues. CDR1 is KGHDR and CDR2 is SFDVKD in the germline V gene. V lost 4 bases and J lost 4; bases outside the gene matches: 5. The CDR3 protein is CATSEAGQSYGYTF. CDR3 sequence (DNA): TGTGCCACCAGTGAAGCGGGACAGAGCTATGGCTACACCTTC.

This clonotype was seen only a few times. This chain uses TRBV5-6 with TRBJ2-3, with 8 bases identical to TRBD2. Germline trimming cut 6 bases from V and 0 bases from J; bases unmatched to any gene: 3. Germline CDR1 reads SGHDT; CDR2 reads YYEEEE. The CDR3 consists of 14 residues. The CDR3 DNA reads TGTGCCAGCACCACTAGCGGAAGCACAGATACGCAGTATTTT. Protein: CASTTSGSTDTQYF.

The chain couples TRBV3-1 to TRBJ2-1; tentatively, D is TRBD1 or TRBD2 (5 bases each). Germline-derived CDR1 and CDR2 are LGHDT and YNNKEL (reference sequence). V shed 2 bases and J shed 3 bases, with 17 bases lying between them. This CDR3 has 17 residues. For the CDR3, the DNA is TGTGCCAGCAGCCAATTACCCGGGGCTGGGCTCTACAATGAGCAGTTCTTC. Encoded protein: CASSQLPGAGLYNEQFF.